What follows are 4 T cell receptor beta chains derived from one specimen sequenced in a study of early T cells in non-severe SARS-CoV-2 infection. TCRdb ran MiXCR on the 5' RACE reads and lists one entry per CDR3 protein. The repertoire holds 45,000 to 75,000 distinct CDR3 sequences, with approximately 9% as singletons. Sequencing input: whole blood. Receptors were obtained from an adult who was a healthcare worker with PCR-confirmed SARS-CoV-2 infection or an uninfected control (not recorded which).

The V gene is TRBV4-3, the J gene TRBJ2-1; 9 bases line up with TRBD1. J was trimmed by 3 bases and V by 0 bases; bases with no gene match: 3. The CDR3 loop spans 16 amino acids. Germline V gene data show CDR1 as LGHNA and CDR2 as YSLEER. The CDR3 DNA sequence: TGCGCCAGCAGCCAAGAGGACAGGGGTGACTACAATGAGCAGTTCTTC. Its protein is CASSQEDRGDYNEQFF.

This clonotype was seen repeatedly, ten times or more. This chain joins TRBV4-3 and TRBJ2-7, with a possible D match to TRBD2 (5 bases). This CDR3 is built from 17 residues. The germline CDR1 and CDR2 sequences are LGHNA and YSLEER. V lost 0 bases to trimming and J lost 0 bases, with 15 bases between them. The CDR3 bases are TGCGCCAGCAGCCAAGATCTCGTGACGGGGAGCTCCTACGAGCAGTACTTC. Its protein is CASSQDLVTGSSYEQYF.

This clonotype was observed at least ten times. The V and J genes are TRBV4-2 and TRBJ1-5; unclear D gene. In germline, CDR1 is LGHNA, CDR2 YNFKEQ. The V end lost 7 bases, the J end lost 0 bases, and 25 bases lay between the germline ends. This CDR3 spans 19 amino acids. DNA of the CDR3: TGTGCCAGCACCTCCAAGTTCTGGTCCCGTCTGTATAGCAATCAGCCCCAGCATTTT. Protein sequence: CASTSKFWSRLYSNQPQHF.

This clonotype came up many times. J is TRBJ1-1 and V is TRBV19, with D possibly matching TRBD1 (5 bases). This CDR3 region has 14 residues. Looked up from germline, CDR1 is LNHDA and CDR2 is SQIVND (reference sequence). Deletions cut 2 bases from V and 4 bases from J, with 11 bases between. Here the CDR3 DNA reads TGTGCCAGTAGTATACGTCAGGGTCGCACTGAAGCTTTCTTT. This encodes CASSIRQGRTEAFF.